The sequence of this T cell receptor (beta chain) was determined in a study of CD8+ T cells in alopecia areata (dated by TCRdb to the late 2010s). Background on the whole study: The treated patients, all with moderate-to-severe alopecia areata, were enrolled in an open-label pilot trial of oral tofacitinib given at 5 to 10 mg twice daily. Tofacitinib was given for 6 to 18 months, followed by 6 months of follow-up off drug to assess delayed response and recurrence. The SALT score, which quantifies the percentage of affected scalp surface area, was used to measure disease severity in treated patients. High-throughput TCRbeta sequencing was used to examine T cell clonal expansion in alopecia areata in both the C3H/HeJ mouse model and human patients. Scalp tissue and sorted CD4+ and CD8+ peripheral blood T cells from patchy and totalis/universalis alopecia areata patients and from healthy controls were covered by human TCRbeta sequencing. Tofacitinib-treated patients had biopsies at baseline and at 4 and 24 weeks of treatment, with a later scalp biopsy in several patients. Scalp clonality was compared across normal scalp (n=4), patchy alopecia areata scalp (n=8), and alopecia totalis/universalis scalp (n=8). The RNA source kit depended on sample type: the PAXgene miRNA kit for fixed scalp, the miRNeasy kit for PBMCs, and the RNeasy kit for mouse skin. TCRbeta CDR3 regions were amplified by immunoSEQ multiplex PCR using 35 Vbeta forward and 13 Jbeta reverse primers. Paper-wide results and their limitations: The treated cohort was small, with a single nonresponder, so links between baseline CD8+ expansion and response need larger studies. Shared TCR sequences between patients were less evident than in mice, which may be partly attributable to HLA diversity in the patient population. During tofacitinib treatment, many expanded lesional clones remained in scalp and blood, and this persistence may partly explain relapse after treatment is stopped. Compared with normal scalp, lesional scalp had higher clonality and more expanded CD8+ clones, particularly in alopecia totalis/universalis, a pattern that suggests antigenic drive. Scalp clonality and the number of expanded CD8+ clones among the top 100 scalp clones were significantly decreased by tofacitinib. Unlike mouse skin, where gammadelta T cells dominate, normal human skin contains resident alphabeta T cells that get sequenced too, which complicates analysis of the scalp TCR repertoire.

This specimen's treatment or condition label, per the study, means: oral pan-JAK inhibitor, 5-10 mg twice daily. Peripheral blood and lesional scalp punch biopsies were obtained from patients with alopecia areata. PBMCs were separated by density centrifugation and stained for CD3, CD4 and CD8, after which CD4+ and CD8+ T cells were sorted on a FACSAria. Library prep was done by the immunoSEQ multiplex PCR assay. RNA was extracted from all samples and reverse transcribed into cDNA as template for TCR sequencing. First-strand cDNA was synthesized using SuperScript III with a 2:1 mix of oligo-dT and random hexamers. A synthetic immune receptor repertoire was used to measure amplification bias, and any remaining bias was corrected computationally. The study's own analysis went as follows. Raw reads were preprocessed to remove errors, and CDR3 was defined according to IMGT conventions as the region from the conserved cysteine to phenylalanine. Clonality was computed as 1 minus the Shannon entropy, with the entropy normalized by log2 of the number of productive unique TCRs. Whether scalp clones were CD4 or CD8 was inferred by matching scalp TCRbeta sequences against CD4 and CD8 repertoires sorted from blood. The immuneACCESS repertoire file appears here via TCRdb, limited to in-frame rearrangements. These files lack a portion of the clones; in checked studies, under half of the deficit traces to unresolved V genes, and the cause of the others is not known. V and J calls and clone size are as listed in that table; D and trimming were resolved from the DNA. This sample gives around 300,000 clones in total; about 60% of them show up just once. Of the sample, 0.75% to 0.95% is held by the ten largest clones.

CDR1 is given as MNHNS and CDR2 as SASEGT, both from the germline V gene. From the cysteine through the phenylalanine, the CDR3 covers 17 amino acids. Solely the CDR3 DNA is kept, with 51 bases framed from the first base. The junction shows trimming of 2 bases on V and 9 bases on J, and the gene matches do not reach 16 bases of it. Notes on this clone: Its binding antigen is unknown. The input lacks base qualities; no much larger clone sits a single base away.

Here the chain combines TRBV6-1 and TRBJ2-1; 7 middle bases align to TRBD2. The receptor's source is a human donor with alopecia areata. Sequencing was performed on CD4+ T cells sorted from blood, taken at week 52, from a patient treated with tofacitinib. The DNA is TGTGCCAGCAGTGAATATGGTTCACAGATTCCGGGGGGTGAGCAGTTCTTC. It is translated as CASSEYGSQIPGGEQFF.